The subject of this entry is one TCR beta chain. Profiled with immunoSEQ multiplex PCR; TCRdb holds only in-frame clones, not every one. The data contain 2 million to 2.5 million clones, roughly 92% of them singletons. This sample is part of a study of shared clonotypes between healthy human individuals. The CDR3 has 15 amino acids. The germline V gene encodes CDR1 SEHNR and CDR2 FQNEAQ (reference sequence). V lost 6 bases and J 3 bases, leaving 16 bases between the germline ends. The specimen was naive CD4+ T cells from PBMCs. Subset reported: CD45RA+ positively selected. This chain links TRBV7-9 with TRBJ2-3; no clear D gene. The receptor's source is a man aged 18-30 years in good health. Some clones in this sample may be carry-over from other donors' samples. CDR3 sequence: CASSSNYGGTDTQYF. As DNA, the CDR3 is TGTGCCAGCAGTTCGAATTACGGTGGGACAGATACGCAGTATTTT.